The rows below give T cell receptor beta chains drawn from one sample of a study of long-term antiretroviral therapy in people with HIV. Profiled with immunoSEQ multiplex PCR; TCRdb holds only in-frame clones, not every one. The sample contains around 12,000 clones, about 87% of which appear only once. The sequences come from unsorted PBMCs, collected 2.1 years after starting antiretroviral therapy. The receptors were gathered from a middle-aged woman with HIV. Both conserved end residues are part of each CDR3. D genes are given only for firm matches. Not every row has a clone size; where given, it reads once, few, many or a size class.

V	D	J	size	DNA	CDR3
TRBV5-6	NA	TRBJ2-3	NA	TGTGCCAGCAGAGGGCGGGACTTCACAGATACGCAGTATTTT	CASRGRDFTDTQYF
TRBV5-5	TRBD1	TRBJ2-3	NA	TGTGCCAGCACCCACAGGGGGTACTACACAGATACGCAGTATTTT	CASTHRGYYTDTQYF
TRBV30	NA	TRBJ2-1	NA	TGTGCCTGGAACCCAGGGCCCTACAATGAGCAGTTCTTC	CAWNPGPYNEQFF
TRBV11-2	NA	TRBJ2-5	NA	TGTGCCAGCAGCCTCATGGCGGACACTCAGACCCAGTACTTC	CASSLMADTQTQYF
TRBV7-9	TRBD1	TRBJ2-1	NA	TGTGCCAGCAGCTTAGGGACAGGGTTGGGAAATGAGCAGTTCTTC	CASSLGTGLGNEQFF
TRBV7-2	NA	TRBJ1-1	NA	TGTGCCAGCAGCTTAGGCATCATGAACACTGAAGCTTTCTTT	CASSLGIMNTEAFF
TRBV4-3	TRBD1	TRBJ2-5	NA	TGCGCCAGCAGCCGTGGGGACAGGGGTCAAGAGACCCAGTACTTC	CASSRGDRGQETQYF
TRBV5-3	NA	TRBJ2-6	NA	TGTGCCAGAAGCTTGGACCGTCTCTCTGGGGCCAACGTCCTGACTTTC	CARSLDRLSGANVLTF
TRBV2	NA	TRBJ1-2	NA	TGTGCCAGCAGACCAATGGGACTGAACTATGGCTACACCTTC	CASRPMGLNYGYTF
TRBV4-3	TRBD2	TRBJ2-1	once	TGCGCCAGCAGCCAAGATCGACCCAGCGGGGGGGTCAATGAGCAGTTCTTC	CASSQDRPSGGVNEQFF
TRBV4-3	NA	TRBJ2-3	NA	TGCGCCAGCAGCCAGCCCGCGGTGGCGCTAAACACAGATACGCAGTATTTT	CASSQPAVALNTDTQYF
TRBV4-1	NA	TRBJ1-2	few	TGCGCCAGCAGCCAACCGGGACCTTCCCCCTATGGCTACACCTTC	CASSQPGPSPYGYTF
TRBV19	NA	TRBJ2-7	NA	TGTGCCAGTAGCCGCCTATACGGCCTAAGACGCGAGCAGTACTTC	CASSRLYGLRREQYF
TRBV9	TRBD1	TRBJ2-3	NA	TGTGCCAGCAGCCCAGGACAGGGGGCTTACACAGATACGCAGTATTTT	CASSPGQGAYTDTQYF
TRBV6-1	TRBD1	TRBJ1-6	NA	TGTGCCAGCCACGAACAGGGGGGTTATTCACCCCTCCACTTT	CASHEQGGYSPLHF
TRBV10-3	NA	TRBJ2-2	NA	TGTGCCATCACGGCCAGCGGGACAGGGAACACCGGGGAGCTGTTTTTT	CAITASGTGNTGELFF
TRBV6-1	NA	TRBJ1-2	NA	TGTGCCAGCAGTGAGGTCAGGGCCTCTAACTATGGCTACACCTTC	CASSEVRASNYGYTF
TRBV7-9	TRBD1	TRBJ2-1	NA	TGTGCCAGCAGCTCTAAAGGGGGCGGTCGTCAGTTCTTC	CASSSKGGGRQFF
TRBV18	TRBD2	TRBJ2-2	NA	TGTGCCAGCTCAGCATTCGGGACTAGCGGGACGAACACCGGGGAGCTGTTTTTT	CASSAFGTSGTNTGELFF
TRBV5-1	NA	TRBJ2-5	once	TGCGCCAGCAGCTTGGAGGTAGGGGGGTACCAAGAGACCCAGTACTTC	CASSLEVGGYQETQYF
TRBV11-2	NA	TRBJ2-3	NA	TGTGCCAGCAGCCAACAAAGCCTCACAGATACGCAGTATTTT	CASSQQSLTDTQYF
TRBV14	TRBD1	TRBJ2-3	few	TGTGCCAGCAGCGAGGACAGGCTAAGCACAGATACGCAGTATTTT	CASSEDRLSTDTQYF
TRBV10-3	NA	TRBJ2-5	NA	TGTGCCATCAGTGATCCCTACGGGATCCAAGAGACCCAGTACTTC	CAISDPYGIQETQYF
TRBV5-6	TRBD1	TRBJ1-2	NA	TGTGCCAGTACGAAGCTCAGGGGGCGAAGTTATGGCTACACCTTC	CASTKLRGRSYGYTF
TRBV5-6	NA	TRBJ2-1	NA	TGTGCCAGCAGCAGTTCTAGGGCGCGCAATGAGCAGTTCTTC	CASSSSRARNEQFF
TRBV5-1	TRBD1	TRBJ2-3	NA	TGCGCCAGCAGCTTGTGGGGGACAGGGACCGCAGATACGCAGTATTTT	CASSLWGTGTADTQYF
TRBV7-9	NA	TRBJ2-7	NA	TGTGCCAGCAGCTCGACCCCTCCGTACTCCTACGAGCAGTACTTC	CASSSTPPYSYEQYF
TRBV4-3	NA	TRBJ1-1	few	TGCGCCAGCAGCCCTCGTGGTGGGGGGTTGAACACTGAAGCTTTCTTT	CASSPRGGGLNTEAFF
TRBV18	NA	TRBJ1-1	NA	TGTGCCAGCTCAGGGGGATTGAACACTGAAGCTTTCTTT	CASSGGLNTEAFF
TRBV7-3	NA	TRBJ2-5	once	TGTGCCAGCAGCCGGCCCGGCGTCCAAGAGACCCAGTACTTC	CASSRPGVQETQYF
TRBV7-2	TRBD1	TRBJ2-7	NA	TGTGCCACTACGGACAGGTACGAGCAGTACTTC	CATTDRYEQYF
TRBV7-2	NA	TRBJ1-5	NA	TGTGCCAGCAGCCAGGGGCGGGGACTGCCGCAGCCCCAGCATTTT	CASSQGRGLPQPQHF
TRBV5-6	NA	TRBJ1-2	once	TGTGCCAGCAGCTTGTACAGTTATAACTATGGCTACACCTTC	CASSLYSYNYGYTF
TRBV18	NA	TRBJ1-2	once	TGTGCCAGCTCACCACCCCACCGACAGGCAGCTGGCTACACCTTC	CASSPPHRQAAGYTF
TRBV7-9	TRBD1	TRBJ2-5	NA	TGTGCCAGCAGCTTGGACAGGGGGCTCCAAGAGACCCAGTACTTC	CASSLDRGLQETQYF
TRBV4-3	NA	TRBJ2-4	NA	TGCGCCAGCAGCCAGGACGGTGGGGCCAAAAACATTCAGTACTTC	CASSQDGGAKNIQYF
TRBV19	TRBD2	TRBJ2-2	NA	TGTGCCAGTTCAGTACGTTCCGGGGGGGCCAACACCGGGGAGCTGTTTTTT	CASSVRSGGANTGELFF
TRBV13	NA	TRBJ2-5	NA	TGTGCCAGCAGCTTAGCGCGGGGTGAGACCCAGTACTTC	CASSLARGETQYF
TRBV6-1	TRBD1	TRBJ2-2	NA	TGTGCCAGCAGGACCGGGACAGGTAACACCGGGGAGCTGTTTTTT	CASRTGTGNTGELFF
TRBV15	NA	TRBJ1-2	NA	TGTGCCACCAGCAGAGCCCCCGGGGCGACAGATGGCTACACCTTC	CATSRAPGATDGYTF